A selection of T cell receptor beta chains follows, all from one sample in a study of blood T cell repertoires in COVID-19. The protocol was immunoSEQ multiplex PCR, while the TCRdb copy is restricted to in-frame clones and leaves out a portion. The sample holds approximately 140,000 clones, around 85% seen once. The sequencing input was peripheral blood. The receptors stem from a man aged 65 to 79 with acute or convalescent COVID-19. Each CDR3 is given with its conserved first and last residue. A D gene is named only where the DNA matches it firmly. Where a row states a size, it is once, few, many or the class of an expanded clone; other rows omit it.

abundance,d_gene,v_gene,j_gene,CDR3nt,CDR3aa
.,.,TRBV28,TRBJ2-7,TGTGCCAGCAGTGTTGCCGGGACAACTTCCTACGAGCAGTACTTC,CASSVAGTTSYEQYF
few,TRBD1,TRBV11-2,TRBJ1-2,TGTGCCAGCAGCTTAGGACAGGGAATGGGCTACACCTTC,CASSLGQGMGYTF
.,TRBD1,TRBV6-6,TRBJ1-5,TGTGCCAGCAGACGCCGGGACAGGGGAAGTCAGCCCCAGCATTTT,CASRRRDRGSQPQHF
.,TRBD2,TRBV27,TRBJ2-7,TGTGCCAGCAGTCCCCGACTAGCGGTTACCTACGAGCAGTACTTC,CASSPRLAVTYEQYF
.,TRBD2,TRBV2,TRBJ2-1,TGTGCCAGCAGTACTAGCGGGGCTTACAATGAGCAGTTCTTC,CASSTSGAYNEQFF
.,TRBD1,TRBV11-1,TRBJ2-2,TGTGCCAGCAGCGTTGGACAGGGGGCAAACACCGGGGAGCTGTTTTTT,CASSVGQGANTGELFF
.,.,TRBV6-6,TRBJ1-5,TGTGCCAGCAGTTATTCAGGGTTCTCTAGCAATCAGCCCCAGCATTTT,CASSYSGFSSNQPQHF
.,TRBD2,TRBV11-2,TRBJ2-7,TGTGCCAGCAGCTCAAAAACTAGCGGTACCCCCAACGAGCAGTACTTC,CASSSKTSGTPNEQYF
.,TRBD1,TRBV27,TRBJ2-7,TGTGCCAGCAGTTTATGGACAGGGGAGGCAATATACCACGAGCAGTACTTC,CASSLWTGEAIYHEQYF
.,.,TRBV2,TRBJ2-3,TGTGCCAGCAAGGCAGGGTCTAACACAGATACGCAGTATTTT,CASKAGSNTDTQYF
.,TRBD2,TRBV9,TRBJ2-1,TGTGCCAGCAGCGTATCGGCGGGAGGGCCGCACAATGAGCAGTTCTTC,CASSVSAGGPHNEQFF
.,.,TRBV7-9,TRBJ2-7,TGTGCCAGCAGCTCAGGGGCACCTTATTCCTACGAGCAGTACTTC,CASSSGAPYSYEQYF
.,TRBD2,TRBV10-3,TRBJ2-7,TGTGCCATCAGTGGGACTAGCGAAGGTGGCGAGCAGTACTTC,CAISGTSEGGEQYF
.,.,TRBV6-5,TRBJ2-1,TGTGCCAGCAGTTTGGACATAGGCTACAATGAGCAGTTCTTC,CASSLDIGYNEQFF
.,.,TRBV29-1,TRBJ1-3,TGCAGCGTCGCGGACAGCCTTGGAAACACCATATATTTT,CSVADSLGNTIYF
.,TRBD1,TRBV3-1/TRBV3-2,TRBJ2-7,TGTGCCAGCAGCCAGGACAGGACCTCCTACGAGCAGTACTTC,CASSQDRTSYEQYF
once,.,TRBV19,TRBJ2-3,TGTGCCAGTAGTATAAAGGGAGCCACCTCTATCACAGATACGCAGTATTTT,CASSIKGATSITDTQYF
.,TRBD2,TRBV29-1,TRBJ2-1,TGCAGCGTTGAGGGACTAGGATCCTACAATGAGCAGTTCTTC,CSVEGLGSYNEQFF
once,.,TRBV19,TRBJ2-1,TGTGCCAGTAGTACCTACCTTGACAATGAGCAGTTCTTC,CASSTYLDNEQFF
.,.,TRBV9,TRBJ1-3,TGTGCCAGCAGCGTAGGACAACTTGGAAACACCATATATTTT,CASSVGQLGNTIYF
.,TRBD2,TRBV5-1,TRBJ2-7,TGCGCCAGCAGCTTGTTGGGAAATAGCGGGAGCTACGAGCAGTACTTC,CASSLLGNSGSYEQYF
once,.,TRBV7-8,TRBJ2-3,TGTGCCAGCAGCCCCCGAGGGGGTCACACAGATACGCAGTATTTT,CASSPRGGHTDTQYF
.,TRBD2,TRBV11-1,TRBJ2-3,TGTGCCAGCAGCTTTCTCGCGGGGGGGGTAGATACGCAGTATTTT,CASSFLAGGVDTQYF
.,TRBD1,TRBV7-3,TRBJ2-7,TGTGCCAGCAGCCCAGACGGGACAGGGGCCTACGAGCAGTACTTC,CASSPDGTGAYEQYF
.,TRBD2,TRBV3-1/TRBV3-2,TRBJ2-3,TGTGCCAGCAGCCCGCTAGCGGGAGCGACAGATACGCAGTATTTT,CASSPLAGATDTQYF
.,.,TRBV3-1/TRBV3-2,TRBJ2-5,TGTGCCAGCAGCCAATCCGGGAAGACCCAGTACTTC,CASSQSGKTQYF
few,TRBD1,TRBV5-5,TRBJ2-7,TGTGCCAGCAGCCTCGGGACAGGTACCTCCTACGAGCAGTACTTC,CASSLGTGTSYEQYF
few,TRBD2,TRBV12-5,TRBJ2-1,TGTGCTAGTGGTCTAAGCGGGAGGTTGGATGAGCAGTTCTTC,CASGLSGRLDEQFF
.,.,TRBV29-1,TRBJ2-5,TGCAGCGTTCTACTAGGCCAAGAGACCCAGTACTTC,CSVLLGQETQYF
.,TRBD2,TRBV11-2,TRBJ2-1,TGTGCCAGCAGCCCATCATCCTTAGCGGGAGTTTACAATGAGCAGTTCTTC,CASSPSSLAGVYNEQFF
.,.,TRBV29-1,TRBJ1-1,TGCAGCGTTGAAAACAGGGCGCCCACTGAAGCTTTCTTT,CSVENRAPTEAFF
.,TRBD1,TRBV6-2/TRBV6-3,TRBJ1-3,TGTGCCAGCAGCTCCAGGGGGTCTTGGGATTTT,CASSSRGSWDF
.,.,TRBV24-1,TRBJ1-5,TGTGCCACCAGTGATTTGCAGAAAGTAAATAGCAATCAGCCCCAGCATTTT,CATSDLQKVNSNQPQHF
.,TRBD1,TRBV5-4,TRBJ2-3,TGTGCCAGCAGCCTGCCGGGACAGGGACACTCAGATACGCAGTATTTT,CASSLPGQGHSDTQYF
.,TRBD1,TRBV3-1/TRBV3-2,TRBJ1-5,TGTGCCAGCAGCCAAGGACAGGGTCGTCAGCCCCAGCATTTT,CASSQGQGRQPQHF
.,.,TRBV7-3,TRBJ2-5,TGTGCCAGCAGCCCAGTGGAGGGAGGAGAGACCCAGTACTTC,CASSPVEGGETQYF
.,TRBD1,TRBV9,TRBJ1-4,TGTGCCAGCAGCGGAACAGGGGGCAATGAAAAACTGTTTTTT,CASSGTGGNEKLFF
.,TRBD2,TRBV10-2,TRBJ2-2,TGCGCCAGCAGTGAGAATTTGGGACTAACGGCCGGGGAGCTGTTTTTT,CASSENLGLTAGELFF
.,TRBD1,TRBV19,TRBJ2-6,TGTGCCAGTAGCCTCCGGGACAGGGCCTTCTCTGGGGCCAACGTCCTGACTTTC,CASSLRDRAFSGANVLTF
.,TRBD2,TRBV4-3,TRBJ2-1,TGCGCCAGCAGCCAAGCCCCCGTCGGGAGGGCCTACAATGAGCAGTTCTTC,CASSQAPVGRAYNEQFF
.,.,TRBV7-2,TRBJ2-5,TGTGCCAGCAGCATAGCGGCCCAAGAGACCCAGTACTTC,CASSIAAQETQYF
.,TRBD2,TRBV7-2,TRBJ2-1,TGTGCCAGCAGCCCCTCGACTAGCCGGGGGTTCGATGAGCAGTTCTTC,CASSPSTSRGFDEQFF
.,TRBD2,TRBV11-2,TRBJ2-5,TGTGCCAGCAGTGGGGGACTAGCGGGAGGGGGAGAGACCCAGTACTTC,CASSGGLAGGGETQYF
.,TRBD1,TRBV5-5,TRBJ1-1,TGTGCCAGCAGCCCCGATTGGACAGGGTCGAACACTGAAGCTTTCTTT,CASSPDWTGSNTEAFF
.,TRBD2,TRBV5-1,TRBJ2-5,TGCGCCAGCAGCTTGGTCGGGGGGAGGGTTGCGGAGACCCAGTACTTC,CASSLVGGRVAETQYF
.,TRBD1,TRBV6-1,TRBJ2-1,TGTGCCAGCAGTGGACCCGGGACAGGGATGCCCAATGAGCAGTTCTTC,CASSGPGTGMPNEQFF
once,TRBD1,TRBV15,TRBJ1-5,TGTGCCACCAGCAGAGATTGGGGGGGACAGGGAAGCAATCAGCCCCAGCATTTT,CATSRDWGGQGSNQPQHF
.,TRBD2,TRBV7-3,TRBJ2-7,TGTGCCAGCAGCTCCGACCCGGGACTAGCGGGAGCGGAGCAGTACTTC,CASSSDPGLAGAEQYF
.,TRBD1,TRBV27,TRBJ1-5,TGTGCCAGCAGTTCCCGACGGACAGGGCTTAGTAGCAATCAGCCCCAGCATTTT,CASSSRRTGLSSNQPQHF
.,.,TRBV7-9,TRBJ2-7,TGTGCCAGCAGCTTAGCGGGCTCATACGAGCAGTACTTC,CASSLAGSYEQYF
.,TRBD1,TRBV30,TRBJ1-4,TGTGCCTGGAGTGGACCGGGACAGGGTTACGAAAAACTGTTTTTT,CAWSGPGQGYEKLFF
.,.,TRBV3-1/TRBV3-2,TRBJ2-1,TGTGCCAGCAGCCAAGGGCGCCTGGCGGGCGTCTACAATGAGCAGTTCTTC,CASSQGRLAGVYNEQFF
.,.,TRBV7-2,TRBJ1-2,TGTGCCAGCAGCTTTTCGGCGGCAGGGGCATATGGCTACACCTTC,CASSFSAAGAYGYTF
.,TRBD2,TRBV28,TRBJ2-5,TGTGCCAGCCCTCCGAGCGGGAGCATAGGGGAGACCCAGTACTTC,CASPPSGSIGETQYF